Shown below are 18 T cell receptor beta chains from a single sample sequenced in a study of regulatory T cells in long-lasting Graves disease (dated by TCRdb to the early 2020s). The time point tag for this specimen amounts to: persistent/refractory GD, antithyroid drugs over 5 years with positive TRAb. RNA was extracted from PBMCs in TRIzol for both TCR sequencing and RNA sequencing. Libraries were prepared through multiplex PCR. The sequencing machine was an Illumina HiSeq 4000. iRepertoire HTBI primers and Arm-PCR amplification of CDR3 regions were used to construct TCR beta libraries. TCRdb ran its own pipeline on the public reads, namely fastp trimming at Q25 and MiXCR clone calling, and kept in-frame beta chains. Identical CDR3 protein sequences are pooled into one entry, listed with their most common genes and DNA. Counted in this sample were a few hundred thousand distinct CDR3 sequences; about a fifth of them appeared once. The biggest ten clones account for 7% to 9% of the sample.

The sample consisted of peripheral blood mononuclear cells (PBMCs), taken when the disease was refractory, from a patient treated with antithyroid drugs. These receptors were taken from a female donor with Graves disease.

Concerning this clonotype: A read error may produce the germline difference seen at one junction end. Written as DNA, the CDR3 is TGTGCCAGCAGTGGGACCTCTGGGGCCAACGTCCCGACTTTC. Encoded protein: CASSGTSGANVPTF. V usage is TRBV12-3 or TRBV12-4 and J usage is TRBJ2-6, with D perhaps assigned TRBD1 or TRBD2 (5 bases each). The CDR3 consists of 14 residues.

Comments on this clonotype: Possible read error: a much larger clone is one base away. This sequence joins TRBV2 and TRBJ1-3; 7 bases map to TRBD1. The CDR3 length is 16 residues. The germline V gene encodes CDR1 SNHLY and CDR2 FYNNEI. CDR3 in DNA: TGTGCCAGCAGTATATCTGGGGGGACAGATGGAAACACCGTATATTTT. Amino acid sequence: CASSISGGTDGNTVYF.

The chain is built from TRBV19 and TRBJ1-3; possible D gene TRBD1, 5 bases. The V gene's germline CDR1 is LNHDA and CDR2 SQIVND (reference sequence). The V end was cut by 5 bases, the J end by 0 bases, with 17 bases between. The CDR3 extends over 17 amino acids. Here the CDR3 reads CASSRGLDGGSGNTIYF. The CDR3 DNA sequence: TGTGCCAGTAGTCGGGGCCTGGACGGGGGCTCTGGAAACACCATATATTTT.

This clonotype came up many times. This chain connects TRBV5-1 to TRBJ1-2; 8 bases align to TRBD1. There are 14 residues in the CDR3. Germline values: CDR1 SGHRS, CDR2 YFSETQ. With 4 bases clipped from V and 5 bases from J, the junction kept 7 bases outside the gene matches. The CDR3 DNA sequence: TGCGCCAGCAGCAAGACTGGACAGGGTTATGGCTACACCTTC. Translated, it gives CASSKTGQGYGYTF.

The chain carries TRBV7-2 and TRBJ2-1; 10 bases are a match to TRBD2. This CDR3 is 15 amino acids long. Germline V gene lookup returns CDR1 SGHTA and CDR2 FQGNSA. V lost 1 base, J lost 5 bases, and 2 bases stayed unmatched. The CDR3 DNA reads as TGTGCCAGCAGCTTAGTTCTAGCGGGAGACAATGAGCAGTTCTTC. This gives the protein CASSLVLAGDNEQFF. Variable domain in full (rest from reference TRBV7-2 and TRBJ2-1): GAGVSQSPSNKVTEKGKDVELRCDPISGHTALYWYRQSLGQGLEFLIYFQGNSAPDKSGLPSDRFSAERTGGSVSTLTIQRTQQEDSAVYLCASSLVLAGDNEQFFGPGTRLTVL.

This clonotype was detected a few times. CDR3 residues: CASSIVWGLDTGELFF. The CDR3 DNA is TGTGCCAGTAGTATAGTGTGGGGGCTCGACACCGGGGAGCTGTTTTTT. V and J are TRBV19 and TRBJ2-2; D is perhaps TRBD1 (6 bases). Germline CDR1 and CDR2: LNHDA and SQIVND (reference sequence). The CDR3 is made up of 16 amino acids. The V and J ends lost 1 base and 3 bases respectively, with 12 bases between them.

This clonotype has more than one count but fewer than ten. V and J are TRBV13 and TRBJ2-4, with D maybe TRBD1 (6 bases). The germline V and J ends were trimmed by 4 bases and 6 bases, with 13 bases remaining between them. Germline-derived CDR1 and CDR2 are PRHDT and FYEKMQ (reference sequence). This CDR3 is built from 14 residues. The CDR3 bases are TGTGCCAGCAGCTACCTGACAGGTTTAAACATTCAGTACTTC. Its translation: CASSYLTGLNIQYF.

This chain connects TRBV6-1 to TRBJ2-4; the match to TRBD2 covers 7 bases. Germline V CDR1 and CDR2: MNHNS, SASEGT. The V segment lost 6 bases and the J segment 0 bases; nucleotides outside the gene matches: 14. CDR3 length: 18 residues. The CDR3 reads CASSSLGREDQAKNIQYF. The CDR3 DNA reads as TGTGCCAGCAGCTCCCTGGGACGGGAGGACCAAGCCAAAAACATTCAGTACTTC.

V gene TRBV6-1 combines with J gene TRBJ1-5; possible D gene TRBD1, 5 bases. The CDR3 length is 15 residues. Looked up from germline, CDR1 is MNHNS and CDR2 is SASEGT. V was trimmed by 3 bases and J by 5 bases, leaving 14 bases between them. This CDR3 reads CASSDLTGAHQPQHF. DNA of the CDR3: TGTGCCAGCAGTGATTTAACCGGGGCCCATCAGCCCCAGCATTTT.

Points on this clonotype: The conserved phenylalanine or tryptophan is not found at the CDR3 terminus, so this likely reflects a read error. The rearrangement joins TRBV7-9 to TRBJ2-7, with 10 nucleotides matching TRBD2. V shed 1 base, J shed 5 bases, and the junction held 8 bases outside the gene matches. Germline assignment: CDR1 SEHNR and CDR2 FQNEAQ (reference sequence). The CDR3 length is 16 residues. CDR3 sequence reads: CASSLEASGSAHEQYL. The CDR3 region has the DNA TGTGCCAGCAGCTTAGAGGCTAGCGGGAGTGCTCACGAGCAGTACTTG.

There are a few counts of this clonotype. One end of the junction varies from germline; a read error may be responsible. The V gene is TRBV7-7, the J gene TRBJ2-5, with TRBD1 matching 8 bases. Germline CDR1 SSHAT, CDR2 FNYEAQ (reference sequence). The CDR3 sequence is 14 residues long. This chain's CDR3 is CASSRGTGQETQYF. DNA for the CDR3: TGTGCTAGCAGCAGAGGGACAGGACAAGAGACCCAGTACTTC.

This clonotype was counted many times. The chain combines TRBV7-2 with TRBJ2-7; D call uncertain. Looked up from germline, CDR1 is SGHTA and CDR2 is FQGNSA. CDR3 length: 14 amino acids. V lost 1 base to trimming and J lost 6 bases, with 13 bases between them. CDR3 in DNA: TGTGCCAGCAGCTTAGAGACTTTAGCCTCCGAGCAGTACTTC. It is translated as CASSLETLASEQYF.

The genes are TRBV3-1 and TRBJ2-4, with D perhaps being TRBD1 or TRBD2 (5 bases each). V lost 4 bases to trimming and J lost 4 bases, with 14 bases between them. The CDR3 runs to 15 residues. CDR1 and CDR2 from the germline V gene are LGHDT and YNNKEL (reference sequence). The CDR3 loop reads CASSPLTEGKNIQYF. Written as DNA, the CDR3 is TGTGCCAGCAGCCCTCTGACAGAGGGAAAAAACATTCAGTACTTC.

This clonotype has just a few counts. A much larger clonotype is one base distant, so this may be a read error. This chain connects TRBV2 to TRBJ2-5; a weak D match, TRBD2 (7 bases). Trimming left V 4 bases short and J 0 bases short, with 15 bases between. CDR1 and CDR2 from the germline V gene are SNHLY and FYNNEI. The CDR3 loop spans 16 amino acids. This CDR3 is CASSACRGAYQETQYF. As DNA, the CDR3 is TGTGCCAGCAGTGCGTGCCGGGGGGCGTACCAAGAGACCCAGTACTTC.

This clonotype was counted between two and nine times. The rearrangement links TRBV30 to TRBJ1-2; a weak D match, TRBD1 (6 bases). CDR3 length: 13 residues. Trimming stripped 5 bases from V and 4 bases from J, with 14 bases between. The V gene's germline CDR1 is GTSNPN and CDR2 SVGIG (reference sequence). The CDR3 spells CAWVRGAGYGYTF. Written as DNA, the CDR3 is TGTGCCTGGGTCCGGGGGGCGGGCTATGGCTACACCTTC.

This clonotype was recorded many times. This chain uses TRBV3-1 with TRBJ2-7, with D possibly matching TRBD1 (5 bases). The V end lost 8 bases, the J end lost 3 bases, and 14 bases lay between the germline ends. Looked up from germline, CDR1 is LGHDT and CDR2 is YNNKEL (reference sequence). The CDR3 length is 13 residues. CDR3 bases: TGTGCCAGCTCCCCGCGGCAGGGCTACGAGCAGTACTTC. It specifies CASSPRQGYEQYF.

As for this clonotype: At one boundary the junction diverges from the germline segment, which might be a read error. The rearrangement joins TRBV6-5 to TRBJ2-7; the D gene is possibly TRBD1 (5 bases). CDR1 and CDR2 from the germline V gene are MNHEY and SVGAGI. This CDR3 is built from 15 residues. The CDR3 DNA sequence: TGTGCCAGCAGGTACTCAGGTCTAGGGGCGTTCGAGCAGTACTTC. Its protein is CASRYSGLGAFEQYF.

This clonotype was recorded many times. The chain carries TRBV12-3 or TRBV12-4 and TRBJ1-2; D uncertain. The CDR3 sequence is 13 residues long. Deletions cut 6 bases from V and 2 bases from J, with 10 bases between. CDR3: CASSLRLNYGYTF. The DNA of the CDR3 is TGTGCCAGCAGCCTAAGGCTCAACTATGGCTACACCTTC.